This T cell receptor beta chain was documented in a study of CD8+ T cells in alopecia areata. The treatment was: oral pan-JAK inhibitor, 5-10 mg twice daily. Patients with alopecia areata provided lesional scalp punch biopsies as well as peripheral blood. Trimming took 2 bases from V and 5 from J; bases not matched to a gene: 7. Germline V lookup: CDR1 SNHLY, CDR2 FYNNEI. This CDR3 has 15 amino acids. Reverse transcribed after extraction, RNA yielded cDNA as the sequencing template. This table comes from immunoSEQ multiplex PCR, and its TCRdb copy is limited to in-frame clones, with some not included. This sample has 200,000 to 250,000 clones, with around 66% found just once.

The TCR comes from a human donor with alopecia areata. The J gene is TRBJ2-5, the V gene TRBV2; 8 nucleotides agree with TRBD1. The sample consisted of CD4+ T cells sorted from blood, taken at week 4, from a patient treated with tofacitinib. The CDR3 here is CASSEPAGGPETQYF. The CDR3 DNA sequence: TGTGCCAGCAGTGAACCCGCAGGGGGCCCGGAGACCCAGTACTTC.